Listed here is a single T cell receptor beta chain. This record belongs to a study of TIL therapy for anti-PD-1-resistant metastatic lung cancer. The immunoSEQ assay was v3. Assay: immunoSEQ multiplex PCR; the TCRdb copy retains only in-frame clones and omits some. The data show 95,000 or so clones, less than 70% seen once. Documented time point: pre-treatment sample, taken before nivolumab and TIL therapy. Most excised metastases sampled were pleural nodules or supraclavicular lymph nodes. The V gene end was trimmed by 4 bases and the J gene end by 3 bases; junction bases not matched to a gene: 5. Germline CDR1 is SGHDN and CDR2 is FVKESK. The CDR3 is made up of 14 amino acids.

Sequences were derived from tumor tissue, sampled at baseline. The J gene is TRBJ2-7, the V gene TRBV14, with 8 bases identical to TRBD1. The sequence was obtained from a person aged 25-85 years with non-small cell lung cancer. CDR3 protein: CASSRSGTGYEQYF. The DNA of the CDR3 is TGTGCCAGCAGCCGTTCGGGGACAGGCTACGAGCAGTACTTC.